What follows are 14 T cell receptor beta chains derived from one specimen sequenced in a study of T cell therapy after organ transplantation. Only in-frame clones appear in the TCRdb table, and some are missing; sequencing was by immunoSEQ multiplex PCR. The data contain approximately 2,300 clones, about four fifths of them singletons. These TCRs are of unknown antigen specificity. The specimen was CD8+ T cells from blood, collected before autologous CMV-specific T cell therapy. These receptors were collected from a human patient who had received a solid organ transplant and had CMV disease.

With respect to this clone: At one of its ends the junction is not consistent with the germline gene, which may arise from a read error. The chain combines TRBV5-5 with TRBJ2-1, with TRBD2 matching 8 bases. The CDR3 is made up of 15 amino acids. Germline CDR1 and CDR2: SGHKS and YYEKEE (reference sequence). In nucleotides, the CDR3 is TGTGCCAGCAACTTGGGTGGTAGCGGGGTGATTGAGCAGTTCTTC. Translation: CASNLGGSGVIEQFF.

The chain uses TRBV5-1 and TRBJ2-2; D gene unclear. V gave up 1 base and J gave up 1 base, with 8 bases separating them. Germline assignment: CDR1 SGHRS and CDR2 YFSETQ. CDR3 size: 15 residues. The CDR3 is CASSLSGLNTGELFF. The CDR3 bases are TGCGCCAGCAGCTTGTCGGGTCTGAACACCGGGGAGCTGTTTTTT.

The chain couples TRBV13 to TRBJ2-3; unclear D gene. This CDR3 has 13 residues. Trimming shortened V by 0 bases and J by 2 bases, and 3 bases separated the two germline ends. Looked up from germline, CDR1 is PRHDT and CDR2 is FYEKMQ (reference sequence). CDR3 amino acids: CASSLGSTDTQYF. DNA for the CDR3: TGTGCCAGCAGCTTAGGGTCCACAGATACGCAGTATTTT.

V gene TRBV5-6 combines with J gene TRBJ2-7, with D possibly being TRBD2 (5 bases). The CDR3 extends over 14 amino acids. Germline V gene sequence: CDR1 SGHDT, CDR2 YYEEEE. V was trimmed by 3 bases and J by 3 bases, leaving 13 bases between them. This chain's CDR3 is CASSSETRVYEQYF. CDR3 nucleotides: TGTGCCAGCAGCTCCGAGACGCGGGTCTACGAGCAGTACTTC.

This chain links TRBV6-6 with TRBJ2-3; perhaps D is TRBD1 or TRBD2 (5 bases each). V was cut by 0 bases and J by 6 bases, with 10 bases left in between. The CDR3 is 14 residues long. Germline V gene sequence: CDR1 MNHNY, CDR2 SVGAGI (reference sequence). CDR3 sequence (DNA): TGTGCCAGCAGTTACTCGGGGGAATCGGATACGCAGTATTTT. Its protein product is CASSYSGESDTQYF.

The chain combines TRBV10-3 with TRBJ2-5, with TRBD2 matching 14 bases. With 0 bases clipped from V and 4 bases from J, the junction kept 7 bases outside the gene matches. This CDR3 is 18 amino acids long. Germline CDR1 and CDR2: ENHRY and SYGVKD. CDR3 protein: CAISESVTSGRARETQYF. As DNA, the CDR3 is TGTGCCATCAGTGAGTCTGTGACTAGCGGGAGGGCCCGAGAGACCCAGTACTTC.

The genes are TRBV25-1 and TRBJ1-3; D not resolved. Germline V lookup: CDR1 MGHDK, CDR2 SYGVNS. This CDR3 has 11 amino acids. The CDR3 DNA reads as TGTGCTAAGGGAACTGGAAACACCATATATTTT. Its translation is CAKGTGNTIYF.

The rearrangement joins TRBV11-2 to TRBJ2-2; D perhaps matches TRBD1 (6 bases). Germline values: CDR1 SGHAT, CDR2 FQNNGV. The CDR3 is 14 residues long. V dropped 3 bases and J dropped 4 bases, with 9 bases sitting between them. Here the CDR3 reads CASSFPGVTGELFF. The DNA for the CDR3 is TGTGCCAGCAGCTTCCCAGGGGTCACCGGGGAGCTGTTTTTT.

In this sample, this clone turned up a few times. Given a much more abundant clone one base away, this may be a read error. The rearrangement links TRBV11-2 to TRBJ2-7; tentatively, D is TRBD1 or TRBD2 (5 bases each). Trimming took off 1 base at V and 7 bases at J, with 14 bases between the two ends. The CDR3 has 14 amino acids. Germline V CDR1 and CDR2: SGHAT, FQNNGV. Here the CDR3 DNA reads TGTGCCAGCAGCTTAGCGAATGAGGGGTGGGAGCAGTACGTC. Encoded protein: CASSLANEGWEQYV.

About this clone: A far larger clone is only one base removed, so a read error is likely. The rearrangement joins TRBV7-4 to TRBJ2-7; D possibly matches TRBD1 or TRBD2 (5 bases each). Germline CDR1 and CDR2: SGHVT and SQSDAQ. Deletions cut 0 bases from V and 7 bases from J, with 13 bases between. CDR3 size: 14 residues. This chain's CDR3 is CASSLANEGWEQYF. The CDR3 coding sequence is TGTGCCAGCAGCTTAGCGAATGAGGGGTGGGAGCAGTACTTC. Supplemented by reference TRBV7-4 and TRBJ2-7, the full variable domain reads GAGVSQSPRYKVAKRGRDVALRCDSISGHVTLYWYRQTLGQGSEVLTYSQSDAQRDKSGRPSGRFSAERPERSVSTLKIQRTEQGDSAVYLCASSLANEGWEQYFGPGTRLTVT.

V is TRBV27 and J is TRBJ1-1; no reliable D call. This CDR3 spans 13 amino acids. Trimming shortened V by 0 bases and J by 4 bases, and 6 bases separated the two germline ends. The V gene's germline CDR1 is MNHEY and CDR2 SMNVEV (reference sequence). CDR3 DNA: TGTGCCAGCAGTTTATCCTGGAGCACTGAAGCTTTCTTT. Translated: CASSLSWSTEAFF.

The chain links TRBV6-1 to TRBJ1-1; maybe TRBD1 (5 bases). Per germline, CDR1 MNHNS and CDR2 SASEGT. The CDR3 is 14 amino acids. V was cut by 1 base and J by 5 bases, with 11 bases left in between. This CDR3 reads CASSEGEEGTEAFF. CDR3 coding DNA: TGTGCCAGCAGTGAAGGGGAGGAGGGGACTGAAGCTTTCTTT.

The chain joins TRBV5-7 to TRBJ2-1; D is perhaps TRBD2 (5 bases). TRBV5-7 is known as an ORF, though its function is uncertain. The CDR3 spans 13 residues. Trimming pared 4 bases from V and 5 bases from J, leaving 10 bases between. Written as DNA, the CDR3 is TGTGCCAGCAGCCTCGACTACAACAATGAGCAGTTCTTC. The encoded protein is CASSLDYNNEQFF.

The gene calls are TRBV6-1 and TRBJ2-5; 7 bases align to TRBD1. Losses at the gene ends were 3 bases for V and 0 bases for J; bases not matched to a gene: 4. The CDR3 runs 15 residues. Germline loops: CDR1 MNHNS, CDR2 SASEGT. The CDR3 spells CASSDLTGDQETQYF. The DNA of the CDR3 is TGTGCCAGCAGTGACCTCACAGGGGACCAAGAGACCCAGTACTTC.